This T cell receptor (beta chain) was identified during a study of shared clonotypes between healthy human individuals. Naive CD8 cells were CD45RO-negative, positively selected for CCR7, excluding terminally differentiated effector memory CD45RA+ cells. The germline CDR1 and CDR2 sequences are MRHNA and SNTAGT. With 0 bases clipped from V and 6 bases from J, the junction kept 2 bases outside the gene matches. The CDR3 sequence is 15 residues long. TCRdb's copy holds only in-frame clones and misses some; the assay was immunoSEQ multiplex PCR. The table lists around 2,000,000 clones, approximately 94% of them singletons.

The sequenced sample consisted of naive CD8+ T cells from PBMCs. This receptor was obtained from a man aged 18 to 30 in good health. Some clones in this sample may be carry-over from other donors' samples. The chain couples TRBV6-4 to TRBJ2-2; 9 bases line up with TRBD2. The CDR3 spells CASSDSIAGAGELFF. The CDR3 DNA follows: TGTGCCAGCAGTGACTCGATAGCGGGAGCCGGGGAGCTGTTTTTT.